This T cell receptor (beta chain) comes out of a study of OX40 agonist ivuxolimab in advanced cancers. Study in general: Two patients with cutaneous melanoma and one with hepatocellular carcinoma, three in total, showed partial responses.

Study outcomes and limitations: Clonal expansion by week 6 occurred in CD4+ and CD8+ blood T cells (at 0.1 to 3.0 mg/kg).

Clones were sequenced by immunoSEQ multiplex PCR, and TCRdb holds only the in-frame ones, with some missing. The sample includes tens of thousands of clones, 91% of them seen just once. Comment on this clone: The antigen remains unidentified.

The V gene end was trimmed by 1 base and the J gene end by 4 bases; junction bases not matched to a gene: 6. This CDR3 has 15 amino acids. CDR1 and CDR2 (germline): SNHLY, FYNNEI. Individuals having autoimmune disease history or systemic immunosuppression were not enrolled. On cycle 4 day 1 and cycle 7 day 1, as well as at baseline, blood was sampled. This chain connects TRBV2 to TRBJ1-2, with 7 bases identical to TRBD1. This TCR was sampled from an adult with an advanced solid tumor such as melanoma, head and neck, liver or kidney cancer. Sequencing used CD4+ or CD8+ T cells sorted from blood, obtained in a trial of the OX40 agonist ivuxolimab. The DNA for the CDR3 is TGTGCCAGCAGTGAAGGGTCAGGGGGTTCCTATGGCTACACCTTC. It translates to CASSEGSGGSYGYTF.